Sequencing of this TCR beta chain was carried out in a study of breast tumors, draining lymph nodes, adjacent tissues. This clonotype was recorded at least ten times. The antigen remains unidentified. TCRdb re-analysed the multiplex PCR reads in MiXCR, keeping a single row per CDR3 protein. The sample contains about 140,000 distinct CDR3 sequences, less than 35% of which appear only once. Study-level results: Findings are consistent with lymph node origin and intratumoral expansion of most tumor T cells. Data only fit, rather than demonstrated, lymph node origin of most tumor T cells. Tumor TCR diversity was below lymph nodes but above nontumor tissue.

The CDR3 loop spans 12 amino acids. Germline CDR1 and CDR2: SEHNR and FQNEAQ (reference sequence). The V end was cut by 4 bases, the J end by 6 bases, with 6 bases between. The lymph nodes were axillary draining lymph nodes from breast cancer patients. The rearrangement joins TRBV7-9 to TRBJ2-2, with D tentatively TRBD2 (6 bases). The receptor was derived from a female donor with breast cancer. Some clones in this sample may be carry-over from other donors' samples. Material: axillary lymph node tissue. CDR3 protein: CASSWGAGELFF. The CDR3 coding sequence is TGTGCCAGCAGCTGGGGGGCCGGGGAGCTGTTTTTT.